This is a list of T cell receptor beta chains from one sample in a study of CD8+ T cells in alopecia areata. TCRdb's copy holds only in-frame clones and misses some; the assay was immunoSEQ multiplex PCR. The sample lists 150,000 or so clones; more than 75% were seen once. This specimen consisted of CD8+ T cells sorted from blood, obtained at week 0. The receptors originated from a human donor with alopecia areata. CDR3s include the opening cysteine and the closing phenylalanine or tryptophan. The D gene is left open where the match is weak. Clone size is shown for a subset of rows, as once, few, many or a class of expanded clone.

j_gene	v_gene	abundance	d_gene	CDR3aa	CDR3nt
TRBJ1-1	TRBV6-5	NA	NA	CASSYPGAGVVAFF	TGTGCCAGCAGTTACCCCGGGGCCGGCGTTGTAGCTTTCTTT
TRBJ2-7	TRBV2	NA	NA	CASSEAGVWSNRNEQYF	TGTGCCAGCAGTGAAGCAGGGGTGTGGTCCAATCGCAACGAGCAGTACTTC
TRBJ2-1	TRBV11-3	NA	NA	CASSLVGSSYNEQFF	TGTGCCAGCAGCTTAGTCGGGAGCTCCTACAATGAGCAGTTCTTC
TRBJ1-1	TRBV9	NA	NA	CASSSSANTEAFF	TGTGCCAGCAGCTCCTCTGCGAACACTGAAGCTTTCTTT
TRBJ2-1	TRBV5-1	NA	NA	CASSLRINNEQFF	TGCGCCAGCAGCTTACGAATCAACAATGAGCAGTTCTTC
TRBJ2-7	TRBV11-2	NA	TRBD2	CASSLVTSGEVYEQYF	TGTGCCAGCAGCTTGGTAACTAGCGGAGAGGTGTACGAGCAGTACTTC
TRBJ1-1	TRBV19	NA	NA	CASSIAGGTEAFF	TGTGCCAGTAGTATAGCGGGGGGCACTGAAGCTTTCTTT
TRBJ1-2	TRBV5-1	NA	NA	CASSPGTGAGGYTF	TGCGCCAGCAGCCCCGGGACGGGCGCTGGTGGCTACACCTTC
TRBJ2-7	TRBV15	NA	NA	CATSPQATPMEQYF	TGTGCCACCAGCCCCCAGGCGACCCCAATGGAGCAGTACTTC
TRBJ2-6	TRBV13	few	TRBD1	CASSLGLLAGGIGANVLTF	TGTGCCAGCAGCTTAGGCCTCTTGGCAGGGGGCATCGGGGCCAACGTCCTGACTTTC
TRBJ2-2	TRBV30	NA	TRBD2	CAWKAPSGNTGELFF	TGTGCCTGGAAAGCCCCTAGCGGGAACACCGGGGAGCTGTTTTTT
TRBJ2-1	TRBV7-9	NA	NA	CASSFPRGTYNEQFF	TGTGCCAGCAGCTTTCCCCGGGGGACCTACAATGAGCAGTTCTTC
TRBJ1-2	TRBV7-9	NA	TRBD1	CASSGTDGGYTF	TGTGCCAGCAGCGGGACAGATGGTGGCTACACCTTC
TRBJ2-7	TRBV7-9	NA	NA	CASSLELGGYEQYF	TGTGCCAGCAGCTTAGAACTGGGAGGCTACGAGCAGTACTTC
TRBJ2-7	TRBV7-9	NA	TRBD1	CASSRGQGAYEQYF	TGTGCCAGCAGCCGAGGACAGGGAGCCTACGAGCAGTACTTC
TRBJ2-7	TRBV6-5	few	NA	CASSYSLTGDNHF	TGTGCCAGCAGTTACTCGTTAACGGGAGACAACCACTTC
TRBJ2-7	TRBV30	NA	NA	CAWNPIHSYEQYF	TGTGCCTGGAATCCGATCCACTCCTACGAGCAGTACTTC
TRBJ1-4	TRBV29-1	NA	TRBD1	CSVEDRDRDGKLFF	TGCAGCGTTGAAGACCGGGACAGGGATGGAAAACTGTTTTTT
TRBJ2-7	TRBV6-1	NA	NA	CASSELWDEQYF	TGTGCCAGCAGTGAACTCTGGGACGAGCAGTACTTC
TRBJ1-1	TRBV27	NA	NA	CASSSGGNPEAFF	TGTGCCAGCAGTTCGGGGGGTAACCCTGAAGCTTTCTTT
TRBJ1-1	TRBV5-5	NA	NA	CASSLDGAWGNTEAFF	TGTGCCAGCAGCTTGGACGGGGCGTGGGGTAACACTGAAGCTTTCTTT
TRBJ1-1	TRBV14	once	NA	CATGQGSTEAFF	TGTGCCACTGGCCAGGGGAGCACTGAAGCTTTCTTT
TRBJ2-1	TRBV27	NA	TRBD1	CASKIGTGISYNEQFF	TGTGCCAGCAAAATCGGGACAGGTATCTCCTACAATGAGCAGTTCTTC
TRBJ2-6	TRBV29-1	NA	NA	CSVVGDPRDSASGANVLTF	TGCAGCGTTGTAGGGGATCCGCGGGACAGCGCCTCTGGGGCCAACGTCCTGACTTTC
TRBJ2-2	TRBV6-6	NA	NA	CASSAKDYQNTGELFF	TGTGCCAGCAGCGCTAAGGATTACCAAAACACCGGGGAGCTGTTTTTT
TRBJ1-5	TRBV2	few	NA	CASSDPTLDQPQHF	TGTGCCAGCAGTGACCCCACGCTAGATCAGCCCCAGCATTTT
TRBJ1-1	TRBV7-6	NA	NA	CASSLALGDTEAFF	TGTGCCAGCAGCTTAGCGTTAGGGGACACTGAAGCTTTCTTT
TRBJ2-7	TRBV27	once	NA	CATSNISVAPYEQYF	TGTGCCACCAGCAATATTTCCGTGGCCCCCTACGAGCAGTACTTC